The source of this TCR beta chain is a study of T cell repertoires in cytomegalovirus infection. Study at large: Shared public TCR beta signatures pointed to both CMV infection and a matching HLA type.

In the case of this clonotype: Its antigen remains unknown.

TCRdb passed the reads through MiXCR, listing each CDR3 protein once. Among around 69,000 distinct CDR3 sequences listed, about 27% were seen once. This CDR3 spans 14 amino acids. V was clipped by 6 bases and J by 4 bases, with 15 bases between them. The source is a human donor in good health (CMV status not recorded). Some clones in this sample may be carry-over from other donors' samples. Sequencing used CD8+ T cells from cultured PBMCs, obtained from culture after CMV antigen stimulation. V and J are TRBV12-3 or TRBV12-4 and TRBJ1-1; D call uncertain. CDR3 in amino acids: CASSDRGGSTEAFF. The CDR3 DNA sequence: TGTGCCAGCAGCGACCGGGGTGGGAGCACTGAAGCTTTCTTT.